The clone carrying this T cell receptor (beta chain) was seen a few times. The antigen is not known. The CDR3 consists of 13 residues. V was clipped by 4 bases and J by 7 bases, with 11 bases between them. Germline V lookup: CDR1 SGHTA, CDR2 FQGTGA. PCR was performed using 60 Vbeta and 13 Jbeta primers. The assay was immunoSEQ multiplex PCR, and TCRdb's table has in-frame clones only and misses some. Of some 90,000 clones listed, 70% to 85% are singletons. This sample is part of a study of cytomegalovirus exposure and HLA in healthy donors. Study as a whole: Inside one of the first data releases sat around 77 million unique TCRs taken from HLA-typed donors.

Findings of the study overall: Most TCR sequences were rare, but some public TCRs occurred in many donors. A later analysis reportedly found fewer N-insertions in an Asian-associated ancestry cluster than the approximately 670-donor mean. Cytomegalovirus status, reportedly, was diagnosed with high specificity and sensitivity by the classifier.

The TCR originated in a man younger than 40 in good health and CMV-seropositive. The chain links TRBV7-3 to TRBJ2-1, with D tentatively TRBD1 (5 bases). The sample comprised PBMCs. The CDR3 is CASSSDTLNEQFF. CDR3 nucleotide sequence: TGTGCCAGCAGCTCGGACACCCTGAATGAGCAGTTCTTC.